This is a list of T cell receptor beta chains from one sample in a study of response to subunit inactivated influenza vaccine. MiXCR, applied by TCRdb to the RT-PCR reads, yields one record per CDR3 protein. The repertoire includes some 500,000 distinct CDR3 sequences, roughly 27% of them detected once, and approximately 1.9% sits in the top ten. The source was CD4+ T cells sorted from PBMCs, collected roughly 5 days after vaccination. These receptors all come from a man aged 50 or older who received an inactivated influenza vaccine. Both conserved end residues are trimmed from each CDR3.

v_call: TRBV5-1; cdr3_aa: ASSLTGTGSEKLF
v_call: TRBV10-3; cdr3_aa: AVEGSGNTIY
v_call: TRBV5-1; cdr3_aa: ASTPGGTSGGSYNEQF
v_call: TRBV12-3/TRBV12-4; cdr3_aa: ASSYRGGGANVLT
v_call: TRBV12-3/TRBV12-4; cdr3_aa: ASSLSGGLGTEAF
v_call: TRBV11-2; cdr3_aa: ASRLGGLGSGANVLT
v_call: TRBV7-8; cdr3_aa: ASSLVAGIRYEQY
v_call: TRBV7-9; cdr3_aa: ASSLGETGLTEAF
v_call: TRBV4-3; cdr3_aa: ASSRVWGNTDTQY
v_call: TRBV12-3/TRBV12-4; cdr3_aa: ASSSSGQGGYT
v_call: TRBV10-3; cdr3_aa: AITGGRDQPQH
v_call: TRBV7-9; cdr3_aa: ASSLVQLNEKLF
v_call: TRBV7-3; cdr3_aa: ASSLTVEETQY
v_call: TRBV20-1; cdr3_aa: SAPAMGQPQH
v_call: TRBV10-3; cdr3_aa: AISDGHLGELF
v_call: TRBV10-3; cdr3_aa: AIRSSMTGGEGTGELF
v_call: TRBV5-1; cdr3_aa: ASSHSGTGGYEQY
v_call: TRBV12-3/TRBV12-4; cdr3_aa: ASSRVTGQETQY
v_call: TRBV3-1; cdr3_aa: ASSQAGLPQY
v_call: TRBV4-2; cdr3_aa: ASSQDWAGANVLT
v_call: TRBV5-6; cdr3_aa: ASRNPDFRGLSYGYT
v_call: TRBV5-5; cdr3_aa: ASSSAGGLVNEQF
v_call: TRBV6-2/TRBV6-3; cdr3_aa: ASSPLEDLSNTGELF
v_call: TRBV29-1; cdr3_aa: SVERGGSSYNEQF
v_call: TRBV5-1; cdr3_aa: ASNRGKDTQY
v_call: TRBV20-1; cdr3_aa: SASADYFVHNEQF
v_call: TRBV6-1; cdr3_aa: ASSPSSIQGRSTDTQY
v_call: TRBV29-1; cdr3_aa: SVEGRGGKYEQY
v_call: TRBV28; cdr3_aa: ASRGQGYGYT
v_call: TRBV7-2; cdr3_aa: ASSAPSQETQY
v_call: TRBV28; cdr3_aa: ASSSSGPAAGYT
v_call: TRBV7-2; cdr3_aa: ASSAGFQETQY
v_call: TRBV10-1; cdr3_aa: ASSAELNTEAF
v_call: TRBV28; cdr3_aa: ASTVGTYEQY
v_call: TRBV3-1; cdr3_aa: ASSHRQAQETQY
v_call: TRBV20-1; cdr3_aa: SATQGLPGTNTGELF
v_call: TRBV12-3/TRBV12-4; cdr3_aa: ASSFSGVGQPQH
v_call: TRBV11-1; cdr3_aa: ASQRLSGANVLT
v_call: TRBV7-2; cdr3_aa: ASSFILAGGGEQY
v_call: TRBV29-1; cdr3_aa: SVEDPRDYNTDTQY
v_call: TRBV7-9; cdr3_aa: ASSPRDSIPETQY
v_call: TRBV10-3; cdr3_aa: AISAVAGGTYEQY
v_call: TRBV12-3/TRBV12-4; cdr3_aa: ASSLFWGRRNTQY
v_call: TRBV7-2; cdr3_aa: ASSLLPSVSSYNEQF
v_call: TRBV5-6; cdr3_aa: ASGGGGLAGHEQF
v_call: TRBV7-3; cdr3_aa: ASSSNREGEQY
v_call: TRBV9; cdr3_aa: ASSVEGSGRAETQY
v_call: TRBV5-1; cdr3_aa: ASSLAREGRSPLH
v_call: TRBV9; cdr3_aa: ASSVNRITYEQY
v_call: TRBV20-1; cdr3_aa: SARRSSGYNEQF
v_call: TRBV20-1; cdr3_aa: SLGPLNTGELF
v_call: TRBV2; cdr3_aa: ASRRQTNQPQH
v_call: TRBV10-3; cdr3_aa: AISDHQNYEQY
v_call: TRBV5-6; cdr3_aa: ASSFSTSMNTEAF
v_call: TRBV7-2; cdr3_aa: ASSLGMQGYNEQF